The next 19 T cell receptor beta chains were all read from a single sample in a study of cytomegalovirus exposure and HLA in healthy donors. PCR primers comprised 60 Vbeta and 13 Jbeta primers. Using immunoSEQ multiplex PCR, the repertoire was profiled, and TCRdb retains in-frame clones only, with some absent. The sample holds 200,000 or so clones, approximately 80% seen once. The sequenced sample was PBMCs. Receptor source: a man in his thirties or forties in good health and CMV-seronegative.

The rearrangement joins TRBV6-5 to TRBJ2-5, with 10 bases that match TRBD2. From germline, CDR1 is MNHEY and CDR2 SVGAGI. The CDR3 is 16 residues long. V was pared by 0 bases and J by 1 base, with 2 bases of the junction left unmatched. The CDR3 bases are TGTGCCAGCAGTTACTCGCAGCGGGGGGGCCAAGAGACCCAGTACTTC. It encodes CASSYSQRGGQETQYF.

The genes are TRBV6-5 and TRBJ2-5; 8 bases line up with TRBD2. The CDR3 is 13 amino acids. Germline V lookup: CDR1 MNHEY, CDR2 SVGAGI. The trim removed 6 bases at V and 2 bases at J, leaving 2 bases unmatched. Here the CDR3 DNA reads TGTGCCAGCAGGAGCGGGGGACAAGAGACCCAGTACTTC. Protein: CASRSGGQETQYF.

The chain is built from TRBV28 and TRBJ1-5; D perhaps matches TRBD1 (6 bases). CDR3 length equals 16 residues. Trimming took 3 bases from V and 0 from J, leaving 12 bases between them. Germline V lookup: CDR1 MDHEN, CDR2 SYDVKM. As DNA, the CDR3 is TGTGCCAGCAGTTTGACCCAGGGGCCTAGCAATCAGCCCCAGCATTTT. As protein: CASSLTQGPSNQPQHF.

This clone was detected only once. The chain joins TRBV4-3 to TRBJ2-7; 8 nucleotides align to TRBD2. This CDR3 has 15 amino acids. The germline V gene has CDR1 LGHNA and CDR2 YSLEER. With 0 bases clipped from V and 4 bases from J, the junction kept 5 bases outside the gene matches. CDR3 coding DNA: TGCGCCAGCAGCCAAGATTTCGGGGGGGCTTACGAGCAGTACTTC. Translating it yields CASSQDFGGAYEQYF.

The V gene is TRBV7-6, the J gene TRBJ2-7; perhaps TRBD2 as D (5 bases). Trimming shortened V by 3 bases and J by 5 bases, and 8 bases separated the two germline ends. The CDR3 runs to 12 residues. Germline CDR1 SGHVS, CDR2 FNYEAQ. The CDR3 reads CASSLVGDEQYF. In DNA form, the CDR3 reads TGTGCCAGCAGCTTGGTCGGGGACGAGCAGTACTTC.

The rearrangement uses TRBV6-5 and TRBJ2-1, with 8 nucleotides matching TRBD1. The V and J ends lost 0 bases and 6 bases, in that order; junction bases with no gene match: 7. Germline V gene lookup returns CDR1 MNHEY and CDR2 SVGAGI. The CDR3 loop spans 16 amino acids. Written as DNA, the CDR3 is TGTGCCAGCAGTTACTCCCCAGGGGGCGCCGTCAATGAGCAGTTCTTC. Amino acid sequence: CASSYSPGGAVNEQFF.

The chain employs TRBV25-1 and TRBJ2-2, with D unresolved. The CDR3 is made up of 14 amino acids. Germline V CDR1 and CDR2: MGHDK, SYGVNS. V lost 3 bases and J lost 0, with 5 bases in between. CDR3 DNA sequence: TGTGCCAGCAGTGAGTGGCCGAACACCGGGGAGCTGTTTTTT. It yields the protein CASSEWPNTGELFF.

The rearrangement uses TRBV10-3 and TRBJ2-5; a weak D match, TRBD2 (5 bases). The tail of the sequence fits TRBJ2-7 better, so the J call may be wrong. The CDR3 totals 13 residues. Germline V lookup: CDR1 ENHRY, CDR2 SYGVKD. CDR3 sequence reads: CAIRDWDPYEQYF. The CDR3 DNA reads TGTGCCATCAGGGACTGGGATCCCTACGAGCAGTACTTC.

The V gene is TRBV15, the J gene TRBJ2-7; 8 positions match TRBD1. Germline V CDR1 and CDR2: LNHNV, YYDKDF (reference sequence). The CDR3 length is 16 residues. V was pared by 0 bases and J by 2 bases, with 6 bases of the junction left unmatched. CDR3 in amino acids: CATSRDVRGLPYEQYF. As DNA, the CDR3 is TGTGCCACCAGCAGAGATGTCAGGGGGCTTCCCTACGAGCAGTACTTC.

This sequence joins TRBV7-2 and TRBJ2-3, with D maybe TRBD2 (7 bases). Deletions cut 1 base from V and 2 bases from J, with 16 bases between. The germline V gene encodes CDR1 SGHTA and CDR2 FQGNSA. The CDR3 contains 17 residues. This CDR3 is CASSLGIRGGPTDTQYF. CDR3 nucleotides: TGTGCCAGCAGCTTAGGAATAAGGGGGGGCCCCACAGATACGCAGTATTTT.

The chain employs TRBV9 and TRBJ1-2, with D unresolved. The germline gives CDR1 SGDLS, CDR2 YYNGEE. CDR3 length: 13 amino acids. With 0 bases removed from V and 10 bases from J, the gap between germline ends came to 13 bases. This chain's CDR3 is CASSVVARCYYTF. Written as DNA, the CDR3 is TGTGCCAGCAGCGTAGTAGCCCGATGTTACTACACCTTC.

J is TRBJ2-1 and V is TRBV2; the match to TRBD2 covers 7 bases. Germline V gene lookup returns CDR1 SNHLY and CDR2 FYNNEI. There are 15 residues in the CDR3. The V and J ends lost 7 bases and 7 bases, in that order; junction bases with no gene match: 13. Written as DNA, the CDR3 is TGTGCCAGCACCCGCTCCCTCGGGGGGAGGAATGAGCAGTTCTTC. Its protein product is CASTRSLGGRNEQFF.

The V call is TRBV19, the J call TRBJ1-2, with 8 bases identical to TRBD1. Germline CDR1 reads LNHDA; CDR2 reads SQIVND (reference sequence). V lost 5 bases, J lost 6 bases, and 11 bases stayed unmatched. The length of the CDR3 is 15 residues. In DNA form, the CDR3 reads TGTGCCAGTAGTCCCCTGGGAGGACAGGGCCATGGCTACACCTTC. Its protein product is CASSPLGGQGHGYTF.

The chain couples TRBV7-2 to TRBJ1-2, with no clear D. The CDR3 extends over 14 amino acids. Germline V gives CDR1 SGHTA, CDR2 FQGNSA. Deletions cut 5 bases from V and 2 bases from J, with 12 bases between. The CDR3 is CASSQAGGNYGYTF. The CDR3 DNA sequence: TGTGCCAGCAGCCAGGCGGGAGGGAACTATGGCTACACCTTC.

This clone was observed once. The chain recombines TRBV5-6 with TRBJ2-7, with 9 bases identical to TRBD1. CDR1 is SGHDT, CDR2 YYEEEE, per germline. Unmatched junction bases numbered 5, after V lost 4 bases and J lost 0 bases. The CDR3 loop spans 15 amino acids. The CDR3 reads CASSAGTGLSYEQYF. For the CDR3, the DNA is TGTGCCAGCAGCGCCGGGACAGGGCTCTCCTACGAGCAGTACTTC.

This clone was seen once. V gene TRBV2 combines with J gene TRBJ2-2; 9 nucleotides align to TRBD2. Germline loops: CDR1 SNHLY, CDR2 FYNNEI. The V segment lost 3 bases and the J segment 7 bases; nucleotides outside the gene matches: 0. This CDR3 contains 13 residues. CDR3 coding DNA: TGTGCCAGCAGTGAGCGGGGGGGCGGGGAGCTGTTTTTT. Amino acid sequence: CASSERGGGELFF.

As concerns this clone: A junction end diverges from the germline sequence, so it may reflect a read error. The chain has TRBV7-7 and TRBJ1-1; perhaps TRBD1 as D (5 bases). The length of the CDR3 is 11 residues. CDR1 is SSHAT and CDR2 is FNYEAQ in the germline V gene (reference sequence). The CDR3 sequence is CASSLPGGAFF. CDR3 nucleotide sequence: TGTGCTAGCAGCTTACCCGGGGGAGCTTTCTTT.

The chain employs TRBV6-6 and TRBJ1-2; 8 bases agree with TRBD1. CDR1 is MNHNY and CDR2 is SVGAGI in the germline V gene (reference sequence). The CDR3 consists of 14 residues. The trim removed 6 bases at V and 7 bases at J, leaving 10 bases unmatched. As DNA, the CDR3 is TGTGCCAGCAGCCAGGGGGCGAATTTGGTTGGCTACACCTTC. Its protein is CASSQGANLVGYTF.

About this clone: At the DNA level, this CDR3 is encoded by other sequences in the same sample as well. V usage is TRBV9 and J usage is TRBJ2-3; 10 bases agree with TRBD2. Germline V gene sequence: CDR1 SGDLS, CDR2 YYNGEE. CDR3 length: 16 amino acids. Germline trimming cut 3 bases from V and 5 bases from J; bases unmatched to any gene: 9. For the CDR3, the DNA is TGTGCCAGCAGCGCACGGAGCGGGGGGGCTGGAGATACGCAGTATTTT. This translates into CASSARSGGAGDTQYF.